Sequencing of this TCR beta chain was carried out in a study of T cells expressing NK-cell markers. Study at large: The TCR beta repertoires were obtained from sorted CD3+CD56+NKG2C+, CD3+CD56+NKG2C- and CD3+CD56-NKG2C+ T cells.

Germline V gene lookup returns CDR1 MNHNS and CDR2 SASEGT. This CDR3 region has 14 residues. From its re-call of the 5' RACE reads, TCRdb lists each CDR3 protein once, without DNA. The sample table sets out some 390,000 distinct CDR3 sequences. This TCR was recovered from a woman aged 45-60 years in good health. Sequenced material: blood T cells: a sorted CD56 or NKG2C T cell subset, CD4+ or CD8+ T cells, or bulk PBMC T cells (not recorded which). The rearrangement joins TRBV6-1 to TRBJ2-3. The CDR3 spells CASSVGAPSDTQYF.